This T cell receptor beta chain emerged from a study of cytomegalovirus exposure and HLA in healthy donors. Regarding the study as a whole: Presence/absence analyses assumed roughly uniform sequencing depth across donors. Cytomegalovirus association was assigned to 150 to 200 TCR beta chains.

The donors, nominally healthy at sampling, likely had unrecorded immune exposures. Comment on this clone: Its target is not known.

PCR primers comprised 60 Vbeta and 13 Jbeta primers. Repertoires were generated with immunoSEQ multiplex PCR, while TCRdb's copy carries only in-frame clones and drops some. This sample yields about 150,000 clones, of which just under 75% are seen a single time; 1.5% to 2% belongs to the top ten. In germline, CDR1 is SNHLY, CDR2 FYNNEI. V was clipped by 5 bases and J by 1 base; unmatched bases: 7. This CDR3 is 15 amino acids long. The sequence came from a woman under 30 in good health and CMV-seronegative. This chain connects TRBV2 to TRBJ1-1; 7 positions match TRBD1. The sample taken for sequencing was PBMCs. CDR3 sequence reads: CASSLRDSSNTEAFF. CDR3 DNA sequence: TGTGCCAGCAGTCTGAGGGACAGCTCGAACACTGAAGCTTTCTTT.